This TCR beta chain was retrieved from a study of T-cell reconstitution after alpha-beta-depleted transplantation in children. Whole-study findings and limits: About two months after transplant, alpha-beta T cells reportedly came from several hundred expanded graft clones. Newly generated T cells supplied most T-cell counts and diversity one year post-transplant.

The CDR3 has 14 residues. Germline values: CDR1 SGHVS, CDR2 FNYEAQ. V shed 5 bases and J shed 6 bases, with 13 bases lying between them. This clonotype was counted a few times. Its antigen is currently unknown. The library targeted TCRbeta and was prepared with unique molecular identifiers. TCRdb independently ran MiXCR on the PCR reads; one entry per CDR3 protein. The repertoire holds around 670,000 distinct CDR3 sequences, with about an eighth as singletons. The sequencing used PBMCs, collected before TCRalphabeta/CD19-depleted stem cell transplant. This TCR derives from a girl aged 2 to 10 with congenital amegakaryocytic thrombocytopenia, due to receive a stem cell transplant. The chain employs TRBV7-6 and TRBJ2-2, with D maybe TRBD2 (5 bases). CDR3 in amino acids: CASSPQSGPGELFF. CDR3 bases: TGTGCCAGCAGCCCTCAGAGCGGACCCGGGGAGCTGTTTTTT. The full variable domain, in which reference TRBV7-6 and TRBJ2-2 provide the parts outside the CDR3, is GAGVSQSPRYKVTKRGQDVALRCDPISGHVSLYWYRQALGQGPEFLTYFNYEAQQDKSGLPNDRFSAERPEGSISTLTIQRTEQRDSAMYRCASSPQSGPGELFFGEGSRLTVL.